Listed here are 31 T cell receptor beta chains from one sample, sequenced in a study of OX40 agonist ivuxolimab in advanced cancers. The receptor library was made with the immunoSEQ multiplex PCR assay. Drawn from immuneACCESS, this table holds only the in-frame rearrangements with V and J called that TCRdb kept. Clones are partly lost; checked studies trace under half to an unresolved V gene and leave the rest unexplained. For this sample the table gives just over 14,000 clones, of which 70% to 80% were detected only once. The biggest ten clones account for around a third of the sample. The sample was CD4+ or CD8+ T cells sorted from blood, taken in a trial of the OX40 agonist ivuxolimab. These receptor sequences come from an adult with an advanced solid tumor such as melanoma, head and neck, liver or kidney cancer.

This clone was seen a handful of times. V gene TRBV9 combines with J gene TRBJ1-1; D remains ambiguous. Between the trimmed V and J ends, which lost 4 bases and 0 bases, there was a span of 10 bases. Germline CDR1 reads SGDLS; CDR2 reads YYNGEE. The CDR3 is 14 residues long. CDR3 nucleotides: TGTGCCAGCAGCCCAGTAGGGATGAACACTGAAGCTTTCTTT. This encodes CASSPVGMNTEAFF.

This chain uses TRBV29-1 with TRBJ2-1, with a tentative D call TRBD1 (5 bases). Germline loops: CDR1 SQVTM, CDR2 ANQGSEA. The CDR3 has 12 amino acids. Trimming stripped 2 bases from V and 7 bases from J, with 9 bases between. The CDR3 loop is CSVEHRWNEQFF. The CDR3 nucleotides read TGCAGCGTTGAACACAGGTGGAATGAGCAGTTCTTC.

The chain carries TRBV27 and TRBJ2-7; perhaps D is TRBD1 or TRBD2 (7 bases each). CDR1 is MNHEY and CDR2 is SMNVEV in the germline V gene (reference sequence). This CDR3 is 13 amino acids long. V was trimmed by 3 bases and J by 4 bases, leaving 10 bases between them. CDR3 nucleotide sequence: TGTGCCAGCAGTTTGCAGGGGGGGTACGAGCAGTACTTC. It specifies CASSLQGGYEQYF.

The genes are TRBV5-1 and TRBJ2-7; 9 positions match TRBD2. There are 15 residues in the CDR3. The germline CDR1 and CDR2 sequences are SGHRS and YFSETQ. Trimming took 0 bases from V and 6 from J; bases not matched to a gene: 7. The CDR3 DNA sequence: TGCGCCAGCAGCTTGGATATTAGCGGGAGCGGCGAGCAGTACTTC. The encoded protein is CASSLDISGSGEQYF.

The CDR3 loop is CASSADPADTQYF. In DNA form, the CDR3 reads TGTGCCAGCAGCGCGGATCCCGCGGATACGCAGTATTTT. The V gene is TRBV9, the J gene TRBJ2-3; D is undetermined. The CDR3 is 13 residues long. Trimming took off 3 bases at V and 6 bases at J, with 11 bases between the two ends. Per germline, CDR1 SGDLS and CDR2 YYNGEE.

Worth noting for this clone: This same CDR3 is encoded by further DNA sequences in the sample. The V call is TRBV20-1, the J call TRBJ2-2; D uncertain. Trimming stripped 3 bases from V and 6 bases from J, with 5 bases between. Germline loops: CDR1 DFQATT, CDR2 SNEGSKA (reference sequence). There are 11 residues in the CDR3. CDR3 bases: TGCAGTGCTAGGGAAGCCGGGGAGCTGTTTTTT. This encodes CSAREAGELFF.

The chain combines TRBV2 with TRBJ1-2; no clear D gene. V shed 10 bases and J shed 0 bases, with 12 bases lying between them. Germline CDR1 and CDR2: SNHLY and FYNNEI. The CDR3 has 13 amino acids. CDR3 DNA: TGTGCCACTAGACTCTTGGCTAACTATGGCTACACCTTC. Encoded protein: CATRLLANYGYTF.

This chain links TRBV27 with TRBJ1-6, with a possible D match to TRBD1 (6 bases). V was pared by 7 bases and J by 7 bases, with 11 bases between. The CDR3 has 13 residues. The germline V gene encodes CDR1 MNHEY and CDR2 SMNVEV (reference sequence). The CDR3 loop reads CASMGTWNSPLHF. DNA of the CDR3: TGTGCCAGCATGGGGACATGGAATTCACCCCTCCACTTT.

The chain is built from TRBV6-6 and TRBJ1-5; D ambiguous. Germline CDR1 MNHNY, CDR2 SVGAGI (reference sequence). V lost 6 bases and J 0 bases, leaving 15 bases between the germline ends. The CDR3 length is 16 residues. CDR3 DNA sequence: TGTGCCAGCAGCCCCTTTGCCGAACATAGCAATCAGCCCCAGCATTTT. This encodes CASSPFAEHSNQPQHF.

This chain links TRBV4-1 with TRBJ2-6, with no clear D. V lost 6 bases and J lost 2, with 5 bases in between. This CDR3 has 13 residues. Looked up from germline, CDR1 is MGHRA and CDR2 is YSYEKL. CDR3 in amino acids: CASSWAGANVLTF. CDR3 nucleotide sequence: TGCGCCAGCAGTTGGGCTGGGGCCAACGTCCTGACTTTC.

J is TRBJ2-1 and V is TRBV29-1; 7 bases map to TRBD2. The CDR3 is made up of 15 amino acids. Germline CDR1 reads SQVTM; CDR2 reads ANQGSEA. V lost 6 bases and J lost 12; bases outside the gene matches: 20. CDR3 sequence reads: CSVGSAGRAGSGQFF. Here the CDR3 DNA reads TGCAGCGTGGGTAGCGCAGGGAGGGCCGGGAGTGGGCAGTTCTTC.

V is TRBV14 and J is TRBJ2-3; 10 bases line up with TRBD2. The CDR3 totals 15 residues. Losses at the gene ends were 2 bases for V and 2 bases for J; bases not matched to a gene: 1. Germline V gene sequence: CDR1 SGHDN, CDR2 FVKESK. CDR3 in DNA: TGTGCCAGCAGCCAAACTAGCGGGGCCACAGATACGCAGTATTTT. This translates into CASSQTSGATDTQYF.

This clone was recorded only once. The chain joins TRBV9 to TRBJ2-7; TRBD2 is a possible D gene (6 bases). The germline V gene has CDR1 SGDLS and CDR2 YYNGEE. V gave up 4 bases and J gave up 12 bases, with 23 bases separating them. The CDR3 is 14 residues long. CDR3 residues: CASSTSSSVGDLYF. CDR3 nucleotides: TGTGCCAGCAGCACATCTTCTAGCGTCGGAGATCTGTACTTC.

The chain links TRBV9 to TRBJ1-1; weak D call: TRBD1 (5 bases). Germline CDR1 and CDR2: SGDLS and YYNGEE. V was clipped by 4 bases and J by 3 bases, with 16 bases between them. The CDR3 has 15 residues. CDR3 coding DNA: TGTGCCAGCAGCCCCTGGGACGGCGTTGACACTGAAGCTTTCTTT. This sequence encodes CASSPWDGVDTEAFF.

The table lists this clone with many counts. The V and J genes are TRBV11-2 and TRBJ2-5; D not certain. In germline, CDR1 is SGHAT, CDR2 FQNNGV. V lost 0 bases, J lost 7 bases, and 18 bases lay in between. The CDR3 spans 16 residues. The CDR3: CASSLDRSSERGTQYF. The CDR3 bases are TGTGCCAGCAGCTTAGATAGGTCCTCGGAGAGAGGGACCCAGTACTTC. Supplemented by reference TRBV11-2 and TRBJ2-5, the full variable domain reads EAGVAQSPRYKIIEKRQSVAFWCNPISGHATLYWYQQILGQGPKLLIQFQNNGVVDDSQLPKDRFSAERLKGVDSTLKIQPAKLEDSAVYLCASSLDRSSERGTQYFGPGTRLLVL.

The CDR3 nucleotides are TGTGCCATCAGTGGACAGGGAGAGTACAATGAGCAGTTCTTC. Translation: CAISGQGEYNEQFF. V is TRBV10-3 and J is TRBJ2-1, with 7 bases matching TRBD1. The CDR3 covers 14 residues. Germline trimming cut 4 bases from V and 4 bases from J; bases unmatched to any gene: 4. Germline CDR1 ENHRY, CDR2 SYGVKD.

The CDR3 protein is CASSWDRAGELFF. Here the CDR3 DNA reads TGTGCCAGCAGCTGGGACAGGGCCGGGGAGCTGTTTTTT. The chain carries TRBV9 and TRBJ2-2; 9 positions match TRBD1. This CDR3 is built from 13 residues. Looked up from germline, CDR1 is SGDLS and CDR2 is YYNGEE. Losses at the gene ends were 4 bases for V and 6 bases for J; bases not matched to a gene: 1. The variable domain in full, completed from reference TRBV9 and TRBJ2-2, reads DSGVTQTPKHLITATGQRVTLRCSPRSGDLSVYWYQQSLDQGLQFLIQYYNGEERAKGNILERFSAQQFPDLHSELNLSSLELGDSALYFCASSWDRAGELFFGEGSRLTVL.

The J gene is TRBJ1-1, the V gene TRBV6-5; the D is unclear. In germline, CDR1 is MNHEY, CDR2 SVGAGI. This CDR3 has 13 amino acids. V lost 2 bases and J lost 7, with 11 bases in between. The CDR3 loop reads CASSYQPAGEAFF. The CDR3 bases are TGTGCCAGCAGTTACCAACCCGCTGGTGAAGCTTTCTTT.

The rearrangement joins TRBV11-1 to TRBJ2-5; TRBD2 agrees at 9 bases. Germline V gene lookup returns CDR1 SGHAT and CDR2 FQDESV (reference sequence). V shed 5 bases and J 1 base; nucleotides not matched to a gene: 8. CDR3 size: 16 residues. The chain's CDR3 is CASSPAEREAQETQYF. In DNA, the CDR3 is TGTGCCAGCAGCCCGGCGGAGCGGGAGGCCCAAGAGACCCAGTACTTC.

Relative to its sample, this clone is medium-sized. V is TRBV10-3 and J is TRBJ2-7, with 9 bases identical to TRBD1. CDR3 length: 18 amino acids. CDR1 is ENHRY, CDR2 SYGVKD, per germline. Trimming took 0 bases from V and 4 from J; bases not matched to a gene: 13. CDR3: CAISESTLRQGVLYEQYF. The CDR3 nucleotides read TGTGCCATCAGTGAGTCGACGCTCAGACAGGGGGTCCTATACGAGCAGTACTTC.

The CDR3 nucleotides are TGTGCCAGCAGCGCCTCCCCGGACAGGGCAAACACTGAAGCTTTCTTT. It translates to CASSASPDRANTEAFF. The genes are TRBV7-8 and TRBJ1-1, with TRBD1 identical over 8 bases. This CDR3 spans 16 amino acids. Germline lookup yields CDR1 SGHVS and CDR2 FQNEAQ. With V trimmed by 5 bases and J by 2 bases, 10 bases remained unmatched. Full variable domain (missing parts from reference TRBV7-8 and TRBJ1-1): GAGVSQSPRYKVAKRGQDVALRCDPISGHVSLFWYQQALGQGPEFLTYFQNEAQLDKSGLPSDRFFAERPEGSVSTLKIQRTQQEDSAVYLCASSASPDRANTEAFFGQGTRLTVV.

This clone was seen only once. This chain uses TRBV5-6 with TRBJ2-1; 9 nucleotides line up with TRBD1. Losses at the gene ends were 0 bases for V and 8 bases for J; bases not matched to a gene: 9. Germline loops: CDR1 SGHDT, CDR2 YYEEEE. The CDR3 runs 16 residues. Here the CDR3 DNA reads TGTGCCAGCAGCTTGGCCTCCGGGACAGGGTTCGATGAGCAGTTCTTC. It is translated as CASSLASGTGFDEQFF. Full variable domain (remainder filled in from reference TRBV5-6 and TRBJ2-1): DAGVTQSPTHLIKTRGQQVTLRCSPKSGHDTVSWYQQALGQGPQFIFQYYEEEERQRGNFPDRFSGHQFPNYSSELNVNALLLGDSALYLCASSLASGTGFDEQFFGPGTRLTVL.

The J gene is TRBJ2-2, the V gene TRBV6-5; D not certain. The CDR3 runs 16 residues. Germline-derived CDR1 and CDR2 are MNHEY and SVGAGI. Trimming pared 2 bases from V and 3 bases from J, leaving 13 bases between. CDR3 nucleotides: TGTGCCAGCAGTTACGGTGGGGAAGGTCACACCGGGGAGCTGTTTTTT. It encodes CASSYGGEGHTGELFF.

The table lists this clone with a count of one. V gene TRBV27 combines with J gene TRBJ2-7; D possibly uses TRBD1 or TRBD2 (5 bases each). V lost 2 bases and J 3 bases, leaving 11 bases between the germline ends. Germline V lookup: CDR1 MNHEY, CDR2 SMNVEV (reference sequence). CDR3 length: 14 residues. CDR3: CASSLTGRLYEQYF. DNA for the CDR3: TGTGCCAGCAGTTTAACGGGACGTCTCTACGAGCAGTACTTC.

The rearrangement links TRBV29-1 to TRBJ2-2; D not certain. With 3 bases removed from V and 0 bases from J, the gap between germline ends came to 8 bases. The CDR3 extends over 14 amino acids. Germline-derived CDR1 and CDR2 are SQVTM and ANQGSEA. In DNA form, the CDR3 reads TGCAGCGTTGACGGCGTTACGAACACCGGGGAGCTGTTTTTT. Translating gives CSVDGVTNTGELFF.

The chain joins TRBV6-1 to TRBJ2-3; no definite D call. The CDR3 has 14 residues. Trimming left V 6 bases short and J 1 base short, with 11 bases between. Germline V gene lookup returns CDR1 MNHNS and CDR2 SASEGT. CDR3 in DNA: TGTGCCAGCAGGGTTGGGCAGGGCACAGATACGCAGTATTTT. Its protein product is CASRVGQGTDTQYF.

The V call is TRBV15, the J call TRBJ2-1; 14 bases are a match to TRBD2. V shed 4 bases and J 3 bases; nucleotides not matched to a gene: 11. This CDR3 contains 19 residues. Germline-derived CDR1 and CDR2 are LNHNV and YYDKDF (reference sequence). CDR3 amino acids: CATSIPGLAGGSFYNEQFF. CDR3 bases: TGTGCCACCAGCATACCCGGACTAGCGGGAGGCTCCTTCTACAATGAGCAGTTCTTC.

This chain connects TRBV27 to TRBJ2-5; D perhaps matches TRBD2 (5 bases). This CDR3 contains 15 residues. V was pared by 5 bases and J by 2 bases, with 15 bases between. Germline-derived CDR1 and CDR2 are MNHEY and SMNVEV (reference sequence). CDR3 amino acids: CASSQFAGGQETQYF. For the CDR3, the DNA is TGTGCCAGCAGTCAGTTTGCGGGTGGGCAAGAGACCCAGTACTTC.

The rearrangement joins TRBV6-4 to TRBJ2-1, with D possibly TRBD2 on 6 matching bases. CDR1 and CDR2 (germline): MRHNA, SNTAGT. The CDR3 is 15 amino acids. The V end was cut by 0 bases, the J end by 6 bases, with 12 bases between. The CDR3 DNA sequence: TGTGCCAGCAGTGACTCGACAACCGGGAGCAATGAGCAGTTCTTC. It codes for CASSDSTTGSNEQFF.

The genes are TRBV30 and TRBJ2-1; D tentatively fits TRBD1 or TRBD2 (5 bases each). Trimming cost V 1 base and J 3 bases, with 19 bases left between them. CDR1 GTSNPN and CDR2 SVGIG come from the germline V gene (reference sequence). This CDR3 is 17 amino acids long. The CDR3 loop reads CAWSGGIGTYVYNEQFF. CDR3 coding DNA: TGTGCCTGGAGTGGGGGGATCGGAACTTACGTCTACAATGAGCAGTTCTTC.

The chain recombines TRBV5-1 with TRBJ2-5; TRBD2 matches at 14 bases. Germline CDR1 is SGHRS and CDR2 is YFSETQ. Trimming cost V 2 bases and J 1 base; bases outside gene matches: 10. This CDR3 region has 19 residues. For the CDR3, the DNA is TGCGCCAGCAGCTTAGGACTAGCGGGAGGAGGGGGCCCCCAAGAGACCCAGTACTTC. Residues: CASSLGLAGGGGPQETQYF.